This T cell receptor beta chain derives from a study of blood T cells in healthy people across ages. Broader study findings: When one million T cells were used, diversity estimates were thought to be underestimates. Donors of long life had a larger count of naive CD4+ cells and greater diversity than aged donors.

For every donor, a draw yielded roughly 10 milliliters of peripheral blood. This clonotype was detected ten times or more. Its specificity is not known. The germline gives CDR1 LGHDT, CDR2 YNNKEL (reference sequence). The trim removed 1 base at V and 5 bases at J, leaving 14 bases unmatched. The CDR3 loop spans 18 amino acids. Next came a second PCR, run for about 6 to 11 cycles, which used a sample-barcoded 5' primer along with a J-beta primer mix. TCRdb itself ran the 5' RACE reads through MiXCR, one entry per CDR3 protein. The data hold 630,000 or so distinct CDR3 sequences, with approximately 30% observed a single time.

The chain recombines TRBV3-1 with TRBJ2-4, with 7 bases fitting TRBD2. The source material was blood. This receptor was obtained from a woman aged 80 or older in good health. The CDR3 loop reads CASSQGPERGRGQNIQYF. CDR3 bases: TGTGCCAGCAGCCAAGGACCAGAGCGGGGCCGGGGCCAAAACATTCAGTACTTC.